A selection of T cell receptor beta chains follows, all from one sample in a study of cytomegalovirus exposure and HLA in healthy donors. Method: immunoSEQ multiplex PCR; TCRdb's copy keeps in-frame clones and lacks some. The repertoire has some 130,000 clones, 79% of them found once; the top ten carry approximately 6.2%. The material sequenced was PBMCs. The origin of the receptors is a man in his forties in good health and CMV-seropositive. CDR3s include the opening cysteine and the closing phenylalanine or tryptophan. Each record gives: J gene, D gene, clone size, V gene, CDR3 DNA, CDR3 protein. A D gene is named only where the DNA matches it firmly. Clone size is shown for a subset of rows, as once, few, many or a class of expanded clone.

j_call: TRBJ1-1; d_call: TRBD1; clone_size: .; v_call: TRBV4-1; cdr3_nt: TGCGCCAGCAGCCCTACGACAGGGCGGGCTGAAGCTTTCTTT; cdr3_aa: CASSPTTGRAEAFF
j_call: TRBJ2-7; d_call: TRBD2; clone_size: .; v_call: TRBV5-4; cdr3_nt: TGTGCCAGCAGCTCCTCTAGCGGGAGCTCCTACGAGCAGTACTTC; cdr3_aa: CASSSSSGSSYEQYF
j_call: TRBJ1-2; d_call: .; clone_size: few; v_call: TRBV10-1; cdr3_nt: TGCGCCAGCAGTGAGTCGACTTATTCGGCGGGCTACACCTTC; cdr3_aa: CASSESTYSAGYTF
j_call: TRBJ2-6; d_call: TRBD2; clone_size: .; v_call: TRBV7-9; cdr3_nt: TGTGCCAGCAGCCGCCGGGGGGGCTCCGGGGCCAACGTCCTGACTTTC; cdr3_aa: CASSRRGGSGANVLTF
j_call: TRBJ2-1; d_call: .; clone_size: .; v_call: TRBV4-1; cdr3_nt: TGCGCCAGCAGCCGTTCCTTGAGCTCCTACAATGAGCAGTTCTTC; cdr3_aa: CASSRSLSSYNEQFF
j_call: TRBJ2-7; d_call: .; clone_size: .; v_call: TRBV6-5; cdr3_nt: TGTGCCAGCAGTTACGAGGAGTTTGGGGAGCAGTACTTC; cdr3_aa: CASSYEEFGEQYF
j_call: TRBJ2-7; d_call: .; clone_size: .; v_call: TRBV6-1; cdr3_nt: TGTGCCAGCAGTGTGTTTTCCGGTGACAATTACGAGCAGTACTTC; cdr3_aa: CASSVFSGDNYEQYF
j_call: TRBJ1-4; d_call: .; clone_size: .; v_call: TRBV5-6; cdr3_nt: TGTGCCAGCAGCTTGGCGGGTCGAATGGCTAATGAAAAACTGTTTTTT; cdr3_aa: CASSLAGRMANEKLFF
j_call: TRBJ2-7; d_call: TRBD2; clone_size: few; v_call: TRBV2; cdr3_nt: TGTGCCAGCTTACTCGGGGGGGCTGGGGAGCAGTACTTC; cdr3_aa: CASLLGGAGEQYF
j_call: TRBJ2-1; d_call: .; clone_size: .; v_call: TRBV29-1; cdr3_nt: TGCAGCGTTATCGACGGGTATAACAATGAGCAGTTCTTC; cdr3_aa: CSVIDGYNNEQFF
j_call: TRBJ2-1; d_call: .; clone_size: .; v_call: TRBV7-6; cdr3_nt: TGTGCCAGCAGCCCAGGGGCAGAGGGTCGGATCTACAATGAGCAGTTCTTC; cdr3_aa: CASSPGAEGRIYNEQFF
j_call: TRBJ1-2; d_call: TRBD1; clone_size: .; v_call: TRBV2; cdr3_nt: TGTGCCAGCAGCCCGGACAGGGCAAGAGCTAACTATGGCTACACCTTC; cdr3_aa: CASSPDRARANYGYTF
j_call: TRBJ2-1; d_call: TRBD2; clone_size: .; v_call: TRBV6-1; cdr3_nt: TGTGCCAGCAGTACCCTAGCGGGTTACAATGAGCAGTTCTTC; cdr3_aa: CASSTLAGYNEQFF
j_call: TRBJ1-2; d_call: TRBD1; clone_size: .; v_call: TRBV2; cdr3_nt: TGTGCCAGCAGTTCGGGACAGGGGCACTATGGCTACACCTTC; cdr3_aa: CASSSGQGHYGYTF
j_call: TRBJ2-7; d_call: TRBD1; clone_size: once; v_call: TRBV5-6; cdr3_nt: TGTGCCAGCAGAATCACCACCCGCGGACAGGGAGAGTACGAGCAGTACTTC; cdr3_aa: CASRITTRGQGEYEQYF
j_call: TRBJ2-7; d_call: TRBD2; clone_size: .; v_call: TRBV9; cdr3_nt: TGTGCCAGCAGCGTAGGCGCTCGGGGGGACGAGCAGTACTTC; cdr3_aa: CASSVGARGDEQYF
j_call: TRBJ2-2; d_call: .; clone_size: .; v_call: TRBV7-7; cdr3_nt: TGTGCCAGCAGCGGGCAAGCGAACACCGGGGAGCTGTTTTTT; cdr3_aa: CASSGQANTGELFF
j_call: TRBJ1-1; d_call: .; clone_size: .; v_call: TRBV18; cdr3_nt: TGTGCCAGCTCACCAAGCACTAACACTGAAGCTTTCTTT; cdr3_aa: CASSPSTNTEAFF
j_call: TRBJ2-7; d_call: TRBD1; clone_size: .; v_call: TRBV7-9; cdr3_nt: TGTGCCAGCAGCTTACCCACCACAGGGGACGAGCAGTACTTC; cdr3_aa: CASSLPTTGDEQYF
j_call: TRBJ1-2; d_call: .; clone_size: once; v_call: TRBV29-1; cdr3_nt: TGCAGCGTCCAGGGCAATGGCTACACCTTC; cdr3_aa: CSVQGNGYTF
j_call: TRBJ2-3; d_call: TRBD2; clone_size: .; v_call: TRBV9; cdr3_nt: TGTGCCAGCAGCGTTCTAGCGGGAGGGATGGGTAGCCTCACAGATACGCAGTATTTT; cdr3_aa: CASSVLAGGMGSLTDTQYF
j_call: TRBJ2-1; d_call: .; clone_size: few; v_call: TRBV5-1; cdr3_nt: TGCGCCAGCAGCTTTACAACGAACAATGAGCAGTTCTTC; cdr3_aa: CASSFTTNNEQFF
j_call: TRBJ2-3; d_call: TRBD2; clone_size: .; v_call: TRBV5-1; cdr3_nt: TGCGCCAGCAGCTCGACTAGCGGGAGTGTTGCAGATACGCAGTATTTT; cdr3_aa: CASSSTSGSVADTQYF
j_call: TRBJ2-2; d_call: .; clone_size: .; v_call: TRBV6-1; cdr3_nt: TGTGCCAGCACCCTTTTGGGGCCGAACACCGGGGAGCTGTTTTTT; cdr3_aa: CASTLLGPNTGELFF
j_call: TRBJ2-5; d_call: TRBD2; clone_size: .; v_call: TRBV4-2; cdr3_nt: TGTGCCAGCAGCCAAGGACTAGCGGGAAAGGGAGAGACCCAGTACTTC; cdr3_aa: CASSQGLAGKGETQYF
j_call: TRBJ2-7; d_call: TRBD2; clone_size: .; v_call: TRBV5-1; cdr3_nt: TGCGCCAGCCAGGGACTAGCGGGACCCTCCTACGAGCAGTACTTC; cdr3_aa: CASQGLAGPSYEQYF
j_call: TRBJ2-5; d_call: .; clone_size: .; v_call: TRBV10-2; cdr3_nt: TGCGCCACCCATAGCGCCCAGGCGACCCAGTACTTC; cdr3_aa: CATHSAQATQYF
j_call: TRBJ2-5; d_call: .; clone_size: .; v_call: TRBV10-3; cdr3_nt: TGTGCCATCCGCGCCGGTCTCCAAGAGACCCAGTACTTC; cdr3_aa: CAIRAGLQETQYF
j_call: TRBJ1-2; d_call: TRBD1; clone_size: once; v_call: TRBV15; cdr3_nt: TGTGCCACCAGCTCACCGGACAGGGGCTATGGCTACACCTTC; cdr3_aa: CATSSPDRGYGYTF
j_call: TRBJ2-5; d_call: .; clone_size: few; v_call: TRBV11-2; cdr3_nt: TGTGCCAGCAGCCGGGAGGGACAGCAAGAGACCCAGTACTTC; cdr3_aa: CASSREGQQETQYF
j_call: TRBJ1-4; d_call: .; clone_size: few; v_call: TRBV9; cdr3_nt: TGTGCCAGCAGCGACAGAATCCGGGGAGAAAAACTGTTTTTT; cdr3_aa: CASSDRIRGEKLFF
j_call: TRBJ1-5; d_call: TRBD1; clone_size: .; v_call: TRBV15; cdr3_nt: TGTGCCACCAGCGGGGACAGGGTTGCCAATCAGCCCCAGCATTTT; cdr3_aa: CATSGDRVANQPQHF
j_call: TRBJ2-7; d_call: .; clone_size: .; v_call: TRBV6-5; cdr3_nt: TGTGCCAGCAGTTTTTCGCCTTCCCTATACGAGCAGTACTTC; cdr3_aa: CASSFSPSLYEQYF
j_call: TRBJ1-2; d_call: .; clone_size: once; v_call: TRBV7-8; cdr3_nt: TGTGCCAGCAGCTTAGCCTATATAGGGAGGGACTATGGCTACACCTTC; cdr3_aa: CASSLAYIGRDYGYTF
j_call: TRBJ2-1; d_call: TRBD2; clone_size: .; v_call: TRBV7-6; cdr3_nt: TGTGCCAGCAGCTTAGCGTTGCGGGAGGGGGCCGATGAGCAGTTCTTC; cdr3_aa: CASSLALREGADEQFF
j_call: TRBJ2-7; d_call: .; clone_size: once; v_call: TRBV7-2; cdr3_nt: TGTGCCAGCAGCCCGAGGAATCGGGGGGAGCAGTACTTC; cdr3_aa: CASSPRNRGEQYF
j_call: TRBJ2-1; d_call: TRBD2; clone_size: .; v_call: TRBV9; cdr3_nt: TGTGCCAGCAGCGTAGATCCTAGCGGGAAGTATTTGTTCTTC; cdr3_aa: CASSVDPSGKYLFF
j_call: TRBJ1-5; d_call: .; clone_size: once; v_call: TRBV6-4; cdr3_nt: TGTGCCAGCAAAGCCCAGCCCCAGCATTTT; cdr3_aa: CASKAQPQHF
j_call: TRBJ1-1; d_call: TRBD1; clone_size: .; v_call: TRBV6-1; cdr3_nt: TGTGCCAGCAGTCCGTCGCAGGGGGCAGGGGAAGCTTTCTTT; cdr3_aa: CASSPSQGAGEAFF
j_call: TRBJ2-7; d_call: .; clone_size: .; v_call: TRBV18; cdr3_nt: TGTGCCAGCTCACCGGTTTTTGCGAGGGACGAGCAGTACTTC; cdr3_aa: CASSPVFARDEQYF
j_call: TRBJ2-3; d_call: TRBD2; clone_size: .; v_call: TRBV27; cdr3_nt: TGTGCCAGCACATTACTAGCGGGGGGAAGCACAGATACGCAGTATTTT; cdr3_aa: CASTLLAGGSTDTQYF
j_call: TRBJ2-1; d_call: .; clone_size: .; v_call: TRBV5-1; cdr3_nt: TGCGCCAGCAGCTTTTGGGCGAGCAATGAGCAGTTCTTC; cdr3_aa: CASSFWASNEQFF
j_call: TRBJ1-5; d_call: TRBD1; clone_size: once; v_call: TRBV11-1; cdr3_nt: TGTGCCAGCAGCCCCGGGACAGGGGGGAATCAGCCCCAGCATTTT; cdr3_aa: CASSPGTGGNQPQHF
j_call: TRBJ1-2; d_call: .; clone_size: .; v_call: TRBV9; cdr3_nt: TGTGCCAGCAGCGTGCAGGGCGGAGCCTATGGCTACACCTTC; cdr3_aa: CASSVQGGAYGYTF
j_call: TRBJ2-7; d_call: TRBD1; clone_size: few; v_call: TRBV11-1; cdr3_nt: TGTGCCAGCGGCACAGGGGCGAACGAGCAGTACTTC; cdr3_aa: CASGTGANEQYF
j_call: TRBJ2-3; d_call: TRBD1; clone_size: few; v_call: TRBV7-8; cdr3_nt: TGTGCCAGCAGCTTAGCCACACAGGGGGGCGCCGGGTATGGAAGTACGCAGTATTTT; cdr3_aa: CASSLATQGGAGYGSTQYF
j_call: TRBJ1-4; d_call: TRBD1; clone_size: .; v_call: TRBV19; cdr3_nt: TGTGCCAGTAGTATAGCTGAGGGGGCACAACTGTTTTTT; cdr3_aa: CASSIAEGAQLFF
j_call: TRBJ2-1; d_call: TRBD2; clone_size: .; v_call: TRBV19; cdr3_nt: TGTGCCAGTAGCCACCTCTGGGGGGGCCTAGCGGGAAGCAATGAGCAGTTCTTC; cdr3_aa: CASSHLWGGLAGSNEQFF
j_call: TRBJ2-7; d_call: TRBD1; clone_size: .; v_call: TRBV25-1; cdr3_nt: TGTGCCAGCAGTGCGACAGGGGGCAAGTCCTACGAGCAGTACTTC; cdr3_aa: CASSATGGKSYEQYF
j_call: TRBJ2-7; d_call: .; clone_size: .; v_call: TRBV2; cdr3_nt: TGTGCCAGCAGTGCGGGACAATACTCCTACGAGCAGTACTTC; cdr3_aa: CASSAGQYSYEQYF
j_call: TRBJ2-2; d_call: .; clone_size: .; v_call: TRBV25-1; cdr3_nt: TGTGCCAGCAGCGCAGTGGGGGCGCCGGAGACCGGGGAGCTGTTTTTT; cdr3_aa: CASSAVGAPETGELFF
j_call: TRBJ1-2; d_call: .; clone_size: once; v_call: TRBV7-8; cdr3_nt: TGTGCCAGTGGGGGGAGGGGTGGGGGGCTTGGCTACACCTTC; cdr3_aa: CASGGRGGGLGYTF
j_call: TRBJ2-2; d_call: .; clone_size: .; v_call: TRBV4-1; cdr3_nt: TGCGCCAGCAGCCACAGGGTTACCGGGGAGCTGTTTTTT; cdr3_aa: CASSHRVTGELFF
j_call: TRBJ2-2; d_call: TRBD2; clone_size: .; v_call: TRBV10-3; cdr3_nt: TGTGCCACGGGACTAGCGGGAGTTAACACCGGGGAGCTGTTTTTT; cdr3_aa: CATGLAGVNTGELFF
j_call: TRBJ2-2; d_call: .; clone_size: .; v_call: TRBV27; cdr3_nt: TGTGCCAGCAGTCTGGACAGAACGAACACCGGGGAGCTGTTTTTT; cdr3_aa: CASSLDRTNTGELFF
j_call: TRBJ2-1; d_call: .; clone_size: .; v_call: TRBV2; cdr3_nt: TGTGCCAGACGCCCAGGCGTTGAGCAGTTCTTC; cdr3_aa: CARRPGVEQFF
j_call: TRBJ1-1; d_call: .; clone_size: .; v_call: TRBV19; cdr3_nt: TGTGCCAGTAGTTCCATGAACACTGAAGCTTTCTTT; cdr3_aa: CASSSMNTEAFF